This T cell receptor beta chain was identified in a study of control samples from healthy donors and cancer patients (TCRdb year 2020). This clone was counted a single time. Its antigen is still unknown. No per-base quality is available; no much larger clone lies one base away. Libraries were constructed by the immunoSEQ multiplex PCR assay. In TCRdb, the immuneACCESS table is reduced to in-frame sequences with V and J assigned. These tables do not hold every clone; where another copy was compared, an unresolved V gene accounts for under half, and the others remain unexplained. The sample data list 150,000 to 200,000 clones, and about 86% of these were observed just once. The ten largest clones represent roughly 5.3% of the sample. CDR1 and CDR2 (SGHNT, YYREEE) derive from the germline V gene (reference sequence). Germline trimming amounts to 6 bases on V and 8 bases on J, with 8 as the count of junction bases outside the gene matches. The CDR3 has 13 amino acids, counting the end cysteine and phenylalanine. The kept DNA is CDR3 alone, 39 bases in frame from the first base.

Sequenced input: blood. The sequence derives from a woman in her 30s in good health. Recombination joined TRBV5-4 with TRBJ1-2; the junction holds 9 bases that match TRBD1. The nucleotide sequence is TGTGCCAGCATCAAGGACAGGGGATCAGGCTACACCTTC. Translated, it reads CASIKDRGSGYTF.